This TCR beta chain was obtained from a study of blood T cell repertoires in COVID-19. Clones were read by immunoSEQ multiplex PCR, and TCRdb kept only the in-frame ones, dropping some. The sample has around 250,000 clones, around 82% seen once; the top ten hold roughly 3.6%. After removal of 2 bases from V and 4 bases from J, the junction contained 5 bases not matched to a gene. Germline V gene data show CDR1 as MNHNS and CDR2 as SASEGT. This CDR3 spans 15 amino acids. Participants were aged roughly 18 to 90 years, lived in about two dozen US areas, and enrolled virtually. The specimen sequenced was PBMCs or T cells enriched from blood (not recorded which). The chain carries TRBV6-1 and TRBJ2-7; 10 nucleotides agree with TRBD1. The origin of this receptor is a man between 45 and 60 years old who had recovered from COVID-19. CDR3 loop: CASSERGTGVYEQYF. The CDR3 nucleotides read TGTGCCAGCAGTGAAAGGGGGACAGGGGTATACGAGCAGTACTTC.